This T cell receptor beta chain came from a study of T cells after yellow fever vaccination. TCRdb re-derived calls from the 5' RACE reads in MiXCR, one entry per CDR3 protein. The sample includes some 220,000 distinct CDR3 sequences, approximately 3% of them seen just once. Study-level points and caveats: FACS-sorted repertoires could contain abundant clonotypes contaminating from the bulk population. Clones from primary vaccination mostly reappeared after the booster (approximately 96% CD4, roughly 87% CD8). Though weaker, the secondary response peaked faster, on day 5 versus 15.

CDR3 length equals 14 residues. The germline V and J ends were trimmed by 0 bases and 9 bases, with 14 bases remaining between them. CDR1 and CDR2 (germline): SGDLS, YYNGEE. This clonotype was counted many times. Its antigen is not known. The material was CD4+ T cells sorted from PBMCs, obtained 10 days after the yellow fever booster vaccination. This rearrangement joins TRBV9 to TRBJ2-3; unclear D gene. The TCR was taken from a man aged 18 to 30 who received the YFV17D yellow fever vaccine. The CDR3 loop is CASSVGTAGPTQYF. In DNA form, the CDR3 reads TGTGCCAGCAGCGTAGGGACCGCCGGTCCGACGCAGTATTTT.